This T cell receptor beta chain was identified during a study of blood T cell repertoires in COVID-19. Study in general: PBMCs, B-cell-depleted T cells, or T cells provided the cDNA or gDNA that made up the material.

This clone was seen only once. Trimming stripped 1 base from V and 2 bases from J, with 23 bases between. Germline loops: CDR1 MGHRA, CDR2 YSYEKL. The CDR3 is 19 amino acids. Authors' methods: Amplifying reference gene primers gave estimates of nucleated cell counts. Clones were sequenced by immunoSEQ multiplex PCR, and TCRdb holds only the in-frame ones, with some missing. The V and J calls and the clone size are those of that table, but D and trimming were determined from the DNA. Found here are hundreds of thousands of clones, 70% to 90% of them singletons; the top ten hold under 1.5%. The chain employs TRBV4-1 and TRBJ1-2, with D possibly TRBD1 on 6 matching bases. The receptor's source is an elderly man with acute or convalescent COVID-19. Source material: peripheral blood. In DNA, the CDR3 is TGCGCCAGCAGCCAAGTCTCCGGGACACCCACCTCAGGGAACTATGGCTACACCTTC. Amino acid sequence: CASSQVSGTPTSGNYGYTF.